What follows are 5 T cell receptor beta chains derived from one specimen sequenced in a study of regulatory T cells in long-lasting Graves disease. Construction of the TCR beta libraries employed iRepertoire HTBI primers in conjunction with Arm-PCR of CDR3 regions. TCRdb fed the multiplex PCR reads into MiXCR, producing one record per CDR3 protein. This table has a few hundred thousand distinct CDR3 sequences, roughly 24% appearing once. The time point was: persistent/refractory GD, antithyroid drugs over 5 years with positive TRAb. Isolated PBMC RNA provided the starting material for the TCR library. This specimen consisted of peripheral blood mononuclear cells (PBMCs), obtained when the disease was refractory, from a patient treated with antithyroid drugs. Source of these receptors: a middle-aged woman with Graves disease.

For this clonotype: A clone one base away is much larger, so this may be a read error. CDR3 DNA: TGCAGTGCTAAACAGGGGGGCACTGAAGCTTTCTTT. This encodes CSAKQGGTEAFF. This chain uses TRBV20-1 with TRBJ1-1; the match to TRBD1 covers 8 bases. Germline CDR1 is DFQATT and CDR2 is SNEGSKA (reference sequence). The CDR3 contains 12 residues. Trimming at V came to 4 bases and at J to 4 bases, leaving 2 bases not matched to a gene.

In the case of this clonotype: One base away lies a much larger clone, so this may be a sequencing read error. In this CDR3 the conserved last residue, phenylalanine or tryptophan, is missing, so a read error is likely. The CDR3 DNA follows: TGTGCCAGCAGCTCGGGACTTCTGAACACTGAAGCTTTCCTT. The encoded protein is CASSSGLLNTEAFL. J is TRBJ1-1 and V is TRBV7-3, with D possibly matching TRBD1 (5 bases). This CDR3 is built from 14 residues. CDR1 is SGHTA, CDR2 FQGTGA, per germline. V was pared by 4 bases and J by 0 bases, with 9 bases between.

Worth noting for this clonotype: Being one base from a much bigger clone, this may be a read error. The chain couples TRBV28 to TRBJ1-5; D not resolved. CDR3 length: 12 residues. V lost 7 bases and J 0 bases, leaving 4 bases between the germline ends. Looked up from germline, CDR1 is MDHEN and CDR2 is SYDVKM. The CDR3, as DNA: TGTGCCAGCATAGGTAGCAATCAGCCCCAGCATTTT. Translation gives CASIGSNQPQHF. Full variable domain (outside the CDR3, taken from reference TRBV28 and TRBJ1-5): DVKVTQSSRYLVKRTGEKVFLECVQDMDHENMFWYRQDPGLGLRLIYFSYDVKMKEKGDIPEGYSVSREKKERFSLILESASTNQTSMYLCASIGSNQPQHFGDGTRLSIL.

This clonotype has just one count. V usage is TRBV20-1 and J usage is TRBJ1-1; D not certain. The CDR3 runs to 14 residues. Trimming shortened V by 3 bases and J by 3 bases, and 14 bases separated the two germline ends. The germline gives CDR1 DFQATT, CDR2 SNEGSKA (reference sequence). CDR3 sequence (DNA): TGCAGTGCTAGGCCGTTTAGTGGGGACACTGAAGCTTTCTTT. It encodes CSARPFSGDTEAFF.

V and J are TRBV2 and TRBJ2-3; D is undetermined. CDR1 is SNHLY and CDR2 is FYNNEI in the germline V gene. This CDR3 comprises 12 residues. Trimming took 3 bases from V and 9 from J, leaving 10 bases between them. The CDR3 nucleotides are TGTGCCAGCAGTGAGGCTGAAGGGACGCAGTATTTT. Protein product: CASSEAEGTQYF.